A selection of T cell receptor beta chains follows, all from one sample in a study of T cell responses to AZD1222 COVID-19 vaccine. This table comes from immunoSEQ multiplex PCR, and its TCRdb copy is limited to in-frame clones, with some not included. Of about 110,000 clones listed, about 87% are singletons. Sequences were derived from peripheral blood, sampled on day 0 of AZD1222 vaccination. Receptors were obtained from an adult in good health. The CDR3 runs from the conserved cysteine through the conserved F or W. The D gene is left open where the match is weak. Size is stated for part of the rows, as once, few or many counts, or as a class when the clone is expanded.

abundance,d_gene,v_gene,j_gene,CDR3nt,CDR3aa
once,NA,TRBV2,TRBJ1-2,TGTGCCAGCAGTGAAGCGAGGGGGGAATCTAACTATGGCTACACCTTC,CASSEARGESNYGYTF
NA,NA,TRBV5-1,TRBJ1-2,TGCGCCAGCAGCTCCCTGGACGGCTCCGTGGAGGGCTACACCTTC,CASSSLDGSVEGYTF
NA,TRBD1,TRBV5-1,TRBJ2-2,TGCGCCAGCACGGCAGGGGGCGCGTTTACCGGGGAGCTGTTTTTT,CASTAGGAFTGELFF
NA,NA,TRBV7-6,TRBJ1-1,TGTGCCAGCAGCCGTCCGGGGGCCGCGGACACTGAAGCTTTCTTT,CASSRPGAADTEAFF
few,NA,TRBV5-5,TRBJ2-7,TGTGCCAGCAGCTTGACCAGTCTTTCCTACGAGCAGTACTTC,CASSLTSLSYEQYF
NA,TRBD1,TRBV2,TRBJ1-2,TGTGCCAGCAGCCGGGACAGGGACGATGGCTACACCTTC,CASSRDRDDGYTF
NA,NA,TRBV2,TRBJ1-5,TGTGCCAGCAGCCTTGGGGCTGGGTATAGCAATCAGCCCCAGCATTTT,CASSLGAGYSNQPQHF
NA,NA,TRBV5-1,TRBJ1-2,TGCGCCAGCAGCTTTCAGGCAGGGACTGGCTACACCTTC,CASSFQAGTGYTF
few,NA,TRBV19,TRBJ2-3,TGTGCCAGTAGTATCGGGAAAGGAGCCACAGATACGCAGTATTTT,CASSIGKGATDTQYF
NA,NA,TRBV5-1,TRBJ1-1,TGCGCCAGCAGCTTGGTTCAGGGTCTGAACACTGAAGCTTTCTTT,CASSLVQGLNTEAFF
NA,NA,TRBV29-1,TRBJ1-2,TGCAGCGTTGACACGGGGTTAATAGGCTATGGCTACACCTTC,CSVDTGLIGYGYTF
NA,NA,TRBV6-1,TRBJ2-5,TGTGCCAGCAGTGAGTTTAGGCAAGAGACCCAGTACTTC,CASSEFRQETQYF
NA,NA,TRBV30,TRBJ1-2,TGTGCCTGGAGTGTGCTCGGGTATGGCTACACCTTC,CAWSVLGYGYTF
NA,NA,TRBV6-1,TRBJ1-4,TGTGCCAGCAGTGAGATTATTGAGGCAGGGTTACAGGAAAAACTGTTTTTT,CASSEIIEAGLQEKLFF
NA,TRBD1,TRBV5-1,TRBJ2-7,TGCGCCAGCAGCTTGGTTACAGGGGTTAGGGACGAGCAGTACTTC,CASSLVTGVRDEQYF
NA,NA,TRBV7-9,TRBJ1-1,TGTGCCAGCCACGCCGGAACCCTTGAAGCTTTCTTT,CASHAGTLEAFF
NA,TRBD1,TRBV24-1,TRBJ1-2,TGTGCCACCAGTGCCCAGGGGGCGCGAGGCTACACCTTC,CATSAQGARGYTF
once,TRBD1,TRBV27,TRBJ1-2,TGTGCCAGCAGTTTAGGGACAGGGTTTCCCAATAACTATGGCTACACCTTC,CASSLGTGFPNNYGYTF
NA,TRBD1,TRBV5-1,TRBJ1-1,TGCGCCAGCACCCCGGGGACAGGGGGGACTGAAGCTTTCTTT,CASTPGTGGTEAFF
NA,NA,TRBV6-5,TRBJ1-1,TGTGCCAGCTGGACAGACATGAACACTGAAGCTTTCTTT,CASWTDMNTEAFF
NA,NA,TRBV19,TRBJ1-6,TGTGCCAGTAGCGAGGGGGACTCACCCCTCCACTTT,CASSEGDSPLHF
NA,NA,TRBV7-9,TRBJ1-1,TGTGCCAGCAGCACGTCGTCCAGGGCAAACACTGAAGCTTTCTTT,CASSTSSRANTEAFF
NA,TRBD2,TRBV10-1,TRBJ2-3,TGCGCCAGCAGTGAGATGGTAGCGGGGGCAACTAGAGATACGCAGTATTTT,CASSEMVAGATRDTQYF
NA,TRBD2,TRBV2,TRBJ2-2,TGTGCCAGTGCGCTCACGACTAGCGGTGCCGGGGAGCTGTTTTTT,CASALTTSGAGELFF
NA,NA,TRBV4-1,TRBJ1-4,TGCGCCAGCAGCGCAGGGCCGGGTAGCGAAAAACTGTTTTTT,CASSAGPGSEKLFF
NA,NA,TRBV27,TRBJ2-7,TGTGCCAGCAGTTTATCGGGCAGACCCCCCAAGAGCTACGAGCAGTACTTC,CASSLSGRPPKSYEQYF
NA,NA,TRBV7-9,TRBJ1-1,TGTGCCAGCAGCTTCCGGAACACTGAAGCTTTCTTT,CASSFRNTEAFF
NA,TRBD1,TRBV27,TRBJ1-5,TGTGCCAGCAGTTTCCAGGGGGCTGGGAGCAATCAGCCCCAGCATTTT,CASSFQGAGSNQPQHF
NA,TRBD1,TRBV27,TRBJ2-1,TGTGCCAGCAGAACTGGACAGGTCGGGAATGAGCAGTTCTTC,CASRTGQVGNEQFF
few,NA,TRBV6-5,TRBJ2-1,TGTGCCAGCAGTTACGAGACTAGAGCTTTAGGTGAGCAGTTCTTC,CASSYETRALGEQFF
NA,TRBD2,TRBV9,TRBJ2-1,TGTGCCAGCAGCGTAACTAGCGGAGCCTACAATGAGCAGTTCTTC,CASSVTSGAYNEQFF
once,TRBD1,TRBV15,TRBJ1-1,TGTGCCACCAGCAGCTTACAGGGGGAGGGCACTGAAGCTTTCTTT,CATSSLQGEGTEAFF
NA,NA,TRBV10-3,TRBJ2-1,TGTGCCATCAGTGCAGGACAGCTTTACAATGAGCAGTTCTTC,CAISAGQLYNEQFF
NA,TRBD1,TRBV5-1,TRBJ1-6,TGCGCCAGCAGCTTGGAGGGACAGTCGAATTCACCCCTCCACTTT,CASSLEGQSNSPLHF
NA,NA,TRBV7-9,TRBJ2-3,TGTGCCAGCAGCCCCCCGGGGGAGGGGGCAGATACGCAGTATTTT,CASSPPGEGADTQYF
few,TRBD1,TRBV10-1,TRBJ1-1,TGCGCCAGCAGCGACGGACAGGGCCCCACTGAAGCTTTCTTT,CASSDGQGPTEAFF
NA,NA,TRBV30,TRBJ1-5,TGTGCCTGCGACCAGGGGCAACAACAGCCCCAGCATTTT,CACDQGQQQPQHF
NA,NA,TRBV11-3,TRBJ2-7,TGTGCCAGCAGCAAGGGACATTCGAGCTCCTACGAGCAGTACTTC,CASSKGHSSSYEQYF
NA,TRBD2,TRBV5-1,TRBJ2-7,TGCGCCAGCAGCCCAGCGGGGAGCTCCTACGAGCAGTACTTC,CASSPAGSSYEQYF
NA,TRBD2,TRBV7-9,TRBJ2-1,TGTGCCAGCAGCTTACTGGCCAGGACGGGGGGAATCTACAATGAGCAGTTCTTC,CASSLLARTGGIYNEQFF
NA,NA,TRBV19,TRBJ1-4,TGTGCCAGTAGGCGTAATGAAAAACTGTTTTTT,CASRRNEKLFF
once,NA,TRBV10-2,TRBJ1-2,TGCGCCAGCAGTGAGTCAGGGAACTATGGCTACACCTTC,CASSESGNYGYTF
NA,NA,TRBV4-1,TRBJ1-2,TGCGCCAGCAGCCAAGGGGAGGCGGGGTCTTATGGCTACACCTTC,CASSQGEAGSYGYTF
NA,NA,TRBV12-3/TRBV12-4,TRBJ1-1,TGTGCCAGCAGTTTGGGGGTCGGCACTGAAGCTTTCTTT,CASSLGVGTEAFF
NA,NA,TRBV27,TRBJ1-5,TGTGCCAGCAGTTCCCATTCAGCGCAGAAGAATCAGCCCCAGCATTTT,CASSSHSAQKNQPQHF
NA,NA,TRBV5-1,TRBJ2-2,TGCGCCAGCAGCCACGCTCAGGGGGGTAGGACCGGGGAGCTGTTTTTT,CASSHAQGGRTGELFF
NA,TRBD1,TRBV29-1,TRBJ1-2,TGCAGCGTTGCGCTGGACAGGGGGCTCTATGGCTACACCTTC,CSVALDRGLYGYTF
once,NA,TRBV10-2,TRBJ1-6,TGCGCCAGCAGCCCCGGACCGTCCTTCTCCTATAATTCACCCCTCCACTTT,CASSPGPSFSYNSPLHF
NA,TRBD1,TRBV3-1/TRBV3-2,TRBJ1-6,TGTGCCAGCAGGGGGACAGGGGGAACTTCACCCCTCCACTTT,CASRGTGGTSPLHF
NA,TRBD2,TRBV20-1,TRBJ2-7,TGCAGTGCTAGTGAGATAGCGGGGATCGCCTACGAGCAGTACTTC,CSASEIAGIAYEQYF
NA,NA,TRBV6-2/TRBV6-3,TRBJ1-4,TGTGCCAGCAGTTACGACTGGCAGGAAAAACTGTTTTTT,CASSYDWQEKLFF